This T cell receptor (beta chain) was captured by sequencing in a study of naive and memory T cell subsets. The table lists this clonotype with many counts. Germline assignment: CDR1 SGHRS and CDR2 YFSETQ. Trimming shortened V by 2 bases and J by 0 bases, and 9 bases separated the two germline ends. The CDR3 spans 14 residues. For blood and skin samples, reverse transcription used TCR alpha and beta constant primers. TCRdb reprocessed the 5' RACE reads via MiXCR and lists one record per CDR3 protein. The sample has about 22,000 distinct CDR3 sequences, 3.5% to 5% seen once. Adult healthy volunteers gave 2.5 ml peripheral blood for whole-blood RNA.

The chain couples TRBV5-1 to TRBJ2-7; D is undetermined. This clonotype was sampled from a male donor in good health. CDR3 nucleotides: TGCGCCAGCAGCTTAGCCCGGACCTCCTACGAGCAGTACTTC. It is translated as CASSLARTSYEQYF.